This T cell receptor (beta chain) stems from a study of blood T cells in healthy people across ages. CDR3 length: 15 residues. V lost 2 bases, J lost 0 bases, and 5 bases lay in between. Primed by a sample-barcoded 5' primer and a J-beta primer mix, a second PCR proceeded for 7 to 11 cycles. MiXCR, applied by TCRdb to the 5' RACE reads, yields one record per CDR3 protein. Found here are under 1,000,000 distinct CDR3 sequences, around 36% of them singletons; the top ten hold over 10%. This receptor was obtained from a man aged 18 to 29 in good health. The sequencing sample was made of blood. The rearrangement links TRBV12-3 or TRBV12-4 to TRBJ2-6, with D hard to call. The CDR3 region is CASSLYDSGANVLTF. The CDR3 DNA sequence: TGTGCCAGCAGTTTATACGACTCTGGGGCCAACGTCCTGACTTTC.